Each of the 15 T cell receptor beta chains below was sequenced from the same sample in a study of T cell responses to AZD1222 COVID-19 vaccine. TCRdb keeps only in-frame clones here, not all; method: immunoSEQ multiplex PCR. The table shows more than 100,000 clones, with 75% to 90% occurring only once. This specimen was peripheral blood, taken 28 days after the second AZD1222 dose. These receptors originate from an adult who received the AZD1222 COVID-19 vaccine.

This clone turned up a few times. The chain couples TRBV7-2 to TRBJ2-3; D remains unclear. Trimming took off 3 bases at V and 8 bases at J, with 15 bases between the two ends. This CDR3 contains 14 residues. Germline loops: CDR1 SGHTA, CDR2 FQGNSA. The CDR3 DNA follows: TGTGCCAGCAGCTTTGTCAACGTGAGGCGTACGCAGTATTTT. Translated, it gives CASSFVNVRRTQYF.

The CDR3 is CASSFARGDMNTEAFF. CDR3 nucleotide sequence: TGTGCCAGCAGTTTCGCGCGTGGTGACATGAACACTGAAGCTTTCTTT. The chain couples TRBV28 to TRBJ1-1; D not resolved. V lost 3 bases and J 0 bases, leaving 14 bases between the germline ends. This CDR3 has 16 residues. In germline, CDR1 is MDHEN, CDR2 SYDVKM.

This clone has a single count. The chain joins TRBV18 to TRBJ1-4; D is ambiguous. This CDR3 comprises 14 residues. V shed 3 bases and J shed 8 bases, with 13 bases lying between them. Germline loops: CDR1 KGHSH, CDR2 LQKENI. This chain's CDR3 is CASSPPGGMEKLFF. Here the CDR3 DNA reads TGTGCCAGCTCACCCCCCGGCGGGATGGAAAAACTGTTTTTT.

The chain employs TRBV29-1 and TRBJ1-4; the D is unclear. The CDR3 is 13 amino acids. Trimming left V 6 bases short and J 0 bases short, with 8 bases between. Germline V gives CDR1 SQVTM, CDR2 ANQGSEA. The CDR3 loop is CSVMISTNEKLFF. The DNA for the CDR3 is TGCAGCGTCATGATCTCAACTAATGAAAAACTGTTTTTT.

The chain uses TRBV9 and TRBJ2-1; D might be TRBD1 (5 bases). Germline V gene sequence: CDR1 SGDLS, CDR2 YYNGEE. There are 14 residues in the CDR3. V shed 4 bases and J shed 15 bases, with 23 bases lying between them. The CDR3 DNA is TGTGCCAGCAGCAACTTTGGGGCAGCTAATAGTCTGTTCTTC. It is translated as CASSNFGAANSLFF.

The gene calls are TRBV7-9 and TRBJ1-2; D gene unclear. The germline V and J ends were trimmed by 5 bases and 4 bases, with 8 bases remaining between them. The CDR3 sequence is 12 residues long. Germline lookup yields CDR1 SEHNR and CDR2 FQNEAQ (reference sequence). CDR3 in DNA: TGTGCCAGCAGCCCCAAGGGCTATGGCTACACCTTC. This encodes CASSPKGYGYTF.

J is TRBJ1-6 and V is TRBV9, with D unclear. The germline V and J ends were trimmed by 3 bases and 11 bases, with 9 bases remaining between them. The CDR3 has 12 amino acids. Germline CDR1 SGDLS, CDR2 YYNGEE. The CDR3 DNA reads TGTGCCAGCAGCGGAAGGGCCCCACCCCTCCACTTT. As protein: CASSGRAPPLHF.

V and J are TRBV19 and TRBJ1-5, with D maybe TRBD1 (6 bases). The V gene lost 7 bases and the J gene lost 2 bases, with 15 bases spanning the gap. The CDR3 has 15 residues. The germline V gene encodes CDR1 LNHDA and CDR2 SQIVND (reference sequence). CDR3 nucleotides: TGTGCCAGTAAGTCGAGGGGGGGTCGCAATCAGCCCCAGCATTTT. Translated, it gives CASKSRGGRNQPQHF.

The chain employs TRBV28 and TRBJ1-4; D gene uncertain. Germline assignment: CDR1 MDHEN and CDR2 SYDVKM. Trimming took 2 bases from V and 6 from J, leaving 4 bases between them. The CDR3 is made up of 12 amino acids. The CDR3, as DNA: TGTGCCAGCAGTTTAGGGGATGAAAAACTGTTTTTT. Its protein product is CASSLGDEKLFF.

The V call is TRBV5-6, the J call TRBJ1-1, with D possibly matching TRBD1 (5 bases). The CDR3 consists of 15 residues. V lost 4 bases and J 2 bases, leaving 15 bases between the germline ends. The germline CDR1 and CDR2 sequences are SGHDT and YYEEEE. In nucleotides, the CDR3 is TGTGCCAGCAGCGTACTAAGCAGGGCCAACACTGAAGCTTTCTTT. Amino acid sequence: CASSVLSRANTEAFF.

This chain links TRBV6-5 with TRBJ2-2; the match to TRBD1 covers 7 bases. There are 15 residues in the CDR3. Germline V CDR1 and CDR2: MNHEY, SVGAGI. V shed 6 bases and J 1 base; nucleotides not matched to a gene: 5. The CDR3 protein is CASSPTGRNTGELFF. The CDR3 nucleotides are TGTGCCAGCAGCCCGACAGGGAGGAACACCGGGGAGCTGTTTTTT.

Only one count was recorded for this clone. The junction departs from the called germline gene at one end, perhaps through a read error. The chain employs TRBV7-7 and TRBJ2-2, with a tentative D call TRBD2 (5 bases). CDR1 and CDR2 from the germline V gene are SSHAT and FNYEAQ (reference sequence). The CDR3 is 14 residues long. This CDR3 is CASSLTGNTGELFF. The CDR3 DNA sequence: TGTGCTAGCAGCTTAACGGGAAACACCGGGGAGCTGTTTTTT.

The rearrangement uses TRBV6-5 and TRBJ1-1; D gene uncertain. CDR3 length: 14 residues. Germline-derived CDR1 and CDR2 are MNHEY and SVGAGI. V dropped 6 bases and J dropped 5 bases, with 16 bases sitting between them. The chain's CDR3 is CASSSLSGITEAFF. The CDR3 DNA reads TGTGCCAGCAGCTCTCTGAGCGGAATTACTGAAGCTTTCTTT.

The chain has TRBV18 and TRBJ1-2; possible D gene TRBD1, 6 bases. Between the trimmed V and J ends, which lost 3 bases and 4 bases, there was a span of 9 bases. The CDR3 loop spans 13 amino acids. Germline-derived CDR1 and CDR2 are KGHSH and LQKENI. The CDR3: CASSPDSSYGYTF. As DNA, the CDR3 is TGTGCCAGCTCACCGGACAGCAGCTATGGCTACACCTTC. Complete variable domain (other parts from reference TRBV18 and TRBJ1-2): NAGVMQNPRHLVRRRGQEARLRCSPMKGHSHVYWYRQLPEEGLKFMVYLQKENIIDESGMPKERFSAEFPKEGPSILRIQQVVRGDSAAYFCASSPDSSYGYTFGSGTRLTVV.

V is TRBV11-2 and J is TRBJ1-3; 7 nucleotides align to TRBD1. Germline CDR1 reads SGHAT; CDR2 reads FQNNGV. CDR3 length: 19 amino acids. The ends lost 0 bases at V and 2 bases at J; junction bases unmatched: 13. The CDR3 protein is CASSLDLPRQGATGNTIYF. The CDR3 DNA is TGTGCCAGCAGCTTAGATCTCCCTCGACAGGGAGCTACTGGAAACACCATATATTTT.